This T cell receptor (beta chain) was found in a study of cytomegalovirus exposure and HLA in healthy donors. Study-wide findings and caveats: Earlier analysis yielded a pattern in which most TCR beta V segments were productive about 90% or about 30% of the time.

Despite likely unrecorded immune exposures, the donors were nominally healthy at the time of sampling. On this clone itself: Its specificity is not known.

With 60 Vbeta and 13 Jbeta primers, the PCR was carried out. Repertoires were generated with immunoSEQ multiplex PCR, while TCRdb's copy carries only in-frame clones and drops some. The sample includes fewer than 85,000 clones. Sequences were obtained from PBMCs. The origin of this receptor is a female donor in good health and CMV-seropositive.

The CDR3 nucleotides read TGCGCCAGCAGCTCTGACAGGGGTAGTGAGCAGTACTTC. It codes for CASSSDRGSEQYF. This chain joins TRBV5-1 and TRBJ2-7, with TRBD1 identical over 8 bases. With 3 bases clipped from V and 7 bases from J, the junction kept 6 bases outside the gene matches. The germline CDR1 and CDR2 sequences are SGHRS and YFSETQ. CDR3 size: 13 residues. The whole variable domain, filled in from reference TRBV5-1 and TRBJ2-7, reads KAGVTQTPRYLIKTRGQQVTLSCSPISGHRSVSWYQQTPGQGLQFLFEYFSETQRNKGNFPGRFSGRQFSNSRSEMNVSTLELGDSALYLCASSSDRGSEQYFGPGTRLTVT.